These 30 T cell receptor beta chains originate from one sample sequenced in a study of cytomegalovirus exposure and HLA in healthy donors. The data were produced by immunoSEQ multiplex PCR, yet TCRdb's version contains in-frame clones alone and is incomplete. The repertoire consists of fewer than 300,000 clones, with roughly 90% occurring once and the leading ten covering over 0.85%. Sequenced input: PBMCs. Source of these receptors: a young woman in good health and CMV-seronegative.

The rearrangement links TRBV6-5 to TRBJ2-7, with 12 bases that match TRBD2. This CDR3 contains 13 residues. With V trimmed by 7 bases and J by 5 bases, 3 bases remained unmatched. CDR1 and CDR2 (germline): MNHEY, SVGAGI. CDR3 region: CASTPSGRDEQYF. Here the CDR3 DNA reads TGTGCCAGCACCCCTAGCGGGAGGGACGAGCAGTACTTC.

This clone has only one observation. The chain is built from TRBV6-1 and TRBJ2-7, with 10 nucleotides matching TRBD2. Unmatched junction bases numbered 12, after V lost 1 base and J lost 3 bases. The length of the CDR3 is 18 residues. Per germline, CDR1 MNHNS and CDR2 SASEGT. As DNA, the CDR3 is TGTGCCAGCAGTGAAGTGTCGTGGGCTAGCGGGAGTATCTACGAGCAGTACTTC. Its protein product is CASSEVSWASGSIYEQYF.

The genes are TRBV4-1 and TRBJ1-2, with 8 bases that match TRBD1. In germline, CDR1 is MGHRA, CDR2 YSYEKL. CDR3 length equals 15 residues. Trimming cost V 0 bases and J 4 bases; bases outside gene matches: 4. The CDR3 DNA reads TGCGCCAGCAGCCAAGATAACGACAGGGGCTATGGCTACACCTTC. It translates to CASSQDNDRGYGYTF.

J is TRBJ2-7 and V is TRBV11-3; the D gene is possibly TRBD1 (6 bases). Trimming removed 0 bases from V and 7 bases from J, with 16 bases in between. Looked up from germline, CDR1 is SGHNT and CDR2 is YENEEA. This CDR3 region has 15 residues. CDR3 DNA: TGTGCCAGCAGCTTAGACGGCAGGGGCTACGAGGAGCAGTACTTC. This sequence encodes CASSLDGRGYEEQYF.

The rearrangement uses TRBV4-1 and TRBJ2-3; D possibly corresponds to TRBD2 (6 bases). The V gene lost 1 base and the J gene lost 0 bases, with 8 bases spanning the gap. CDR3 length equals 15 residues. CDR1 and CDR2 from the germline V gene are MGHRA and YSYEKL. Here the CDR3 DNA reads TGCGCCAGCAGCCAAGGACTAGTTAGCACAGATACGCAGTATTTT. Residues: CASSQGLVSTDTQYF.

The chain has TRBV7-2 and TRBJ1-2, with D uncertain. Trimming took off 3 bases at V and 4 bases at J, with 3 bases between the two ends. CDR1 and CDR2 from the germline V gene are SGHTA and FQGNSA. CDR3 length: 11 residues. The CDR3 region has the DNA TGTGCCAGCAGCTTTCTCTATGGCTACACCTTC. Residues: CASSFLYGYTF.

The chain uses TRBV4-1 and TRBJ2-1; 12 positions agree with TRBD1. This CDR3 comprises 16 residues. V shed 1 base, J shed 9 bases, and the junction held 7 bases outside the gene matches. From germline, CDR1 is MGHRA and CDR2 YSYEKL. The CDR3: CASSQVRDRGLGEQFF. The DNA for the CDR3 is TGCGCCAGCAGCCAAGTTAGGGACAGGGGGCTAGGTGAGCAGTTCTTC.

The rearrangement uses TRBV6-5 and TRBJ2-7; TRBD2 is a possible D gene (6 bases). Looked up from germline, CDR1 is MNHEY and CDR2 is SVGAGI. V was trimmed by 2 bases and J by 4 bases, leaving 18 bases between them. There are 16 residues in the CDR3. Written as DNA, the CDR3 is TGTGCCAGCAGTTACCTCCCTGGCGCGGGATCTTACGAGCAGTACTTC. It is translated as CASSYLPGAGSYEQYF.

This clone was seen a single time. V is TRBV5-1 and J is TRBJ2-7, with 8 bases fitting TRBD1. Per germline, CDR1 SGHRS and CDR2 YFSETQ. V shed 4 bases and J 4 bases; nucleotides not matched to a gene: 10. This CDR3 is 15 amino acids long. The CDR3 DNA sequence: TGCGCCAGCAGCGACACCCCGGGACAGGAGTACGAGCAGTACTTC. Its translation is CASSDTPGQEYEQYF.

This clone occurred a few times. The chain is built from TRBV2 and TRBJ2-1; 8 bases map to TRBD2. The CDR3 has 14 amino acids. Trimming took 4 bases from V and 10 from J; bases not matched to a gene: 9. The V gene's germline CDR1 is SNHLY and CDR2 FYNNEI. For the CDR3, the DNA is TGTGCCAGCAGTGTAACGGGAGGGTCAGGGGAGCAGTTCTTC. This codes for CASSVTGGSGEQFF.

The rearrangement joins TRBV27 to TRBJ2-3, with TRBD1 matching over 10 bases. In germline, CDR1 is MNHEY, CDR2 SMNVEV (reference sequence). The CDR3 length is 14 residues. V lost 6 bases, J lost 4 bases, and 4 bases stayed unmatched. DNA for the CDR3: TGTGCCAGCAGGACGACAGGGGGCCCAGATACGCAGTATTTT. Translation gives CASRTTGGPDTQYF.

The J gene is TRBJ1-2, the V gene TRBV9; perhaps TRBD1 as D (6 bases). Trimming pared 0 bases from V and 0 bases from J, leaving 9 bases between. The V gene's germline CDR1 is SGDLS and CDR2 YYNGEE. This CDR3 spans 15 amino acids. CDR3 region: CASSVGGGSNYGYTF. The CDR3 DNA reads as TGTGCCAGCAGCGTAGGTGGGGGCTCTAACTATGGCTACACCTTC.

This clone has a single count. The chain recombines TRBV6-5 with TRBJ2-7; D is possibly TRBD2 (5 bases). Trimming cost V 5 bases and J 1 base, with 15 bases left between them. The length of the CDR3 is 15 residues. Germline CDR1 MNHEY, CDR2 SVGAGI. The CDR3 bases are TGTGCCAGCAGTCTCCTCCTGAGGGTTTCCTACGAGCAGTACTTC. Its protein product is CASSLLLRVSYEQYF.

A single count supports this clone. The V and J genes are TRBV5-8 and TRBJ1-4, with a tentative D call TRBD1 (5 bases). The CDR3 runs to 14 residues. Trimming removed 6 bases at V and 4 bases at J, with 13 bases between. The V gene's germline CDR1 is SGHTS and CDR2 YDEGEE. The CDR3 is CASNRQRDNEKLFF. In nucleotides, the CDR3 is TGTGCCAGCAACAGACAGCGAGATAATGAAAAACTGTTTTTT.

The gene calls are TRBV5-6 and TRBJ2-7; possible D gene TRBD1, 5 bases. With 1 base removed from V and 4 bases from J, the gap between germline ends came to 12 bases. The length of the CDR3 is 14 residues. Germline CDR1 is SGHDT and CDR2 is YYEEEE. In DNA, the CDR3 is TGTGCCAGCAGCTTGCCAGGGCAGTCTTACGAGCAGTACTTC. As protein: CASSLPGQSYEQYF.

This clone was counted once. The J gene is TRBJ1-1, the V gene TRBV11-1; 8 bases are shared with TRBD1. This CDR3 spans 14 amino acids. From germline, CDR1 is SGHAT and CDR2 FQDESV (reference sequence). V shed 5 bases and J 1 base; nucleotides not matched to a gene: 3. CDR3 nucleotide sequence: TGTGCCAGCAGCAAGGACAGGGAGAACACTGAAGCTTTCTTT. Protein: CASSKDRENTEAFF.

This chain connects TRBV7-8 to TRBJ1-1, with 10 bases matching TRBD1. The V gene end was trimmed by 5 bases and the J gene end by 9 bases; junction bases not matched to a gene: 9. CDR1 and CDR2 from the germline V gene are SGHVS and FQNEAQ. The CDR3 length is 14 residues. The chain's CDR3 is CASSHLEGQGQAFF. CDR3 sequence (DNA): TGTGCCAGCAGCCATCTAGAGGGACAGGGGCAAGCTTTCTTT. The whole variable domain, remainder taken from reference TRBV7-8 and TRBJ1-1, is GAGVSQSPRYKVAKRGQDVALRCDPISGHVSLFWYQQALGQGPEFLTYFQNEAQLDKSGLPSDRFFAERPEGSVSTLKIQRTQQEDSAVYLCASSHLEGQGQAFFGQGTRLTVV.

The rearrangement joins TRBV25-1 to TRBJ2-5, with 14 positions matching TRBD2. There are 18 residues in the CDR3. Germline CDR1 and CDR2: MGHDK and SYGVNS. With 6 bases clipped from V and 2 bases from J, the junction kept 11 bases outside the gene matches. CDR3 in amino acids: CASRPTGTSGSWQETQYF. As DNA, the CDR3 is TGTGCCAGCAGACCCACCGGGACTAGCGGGAGTTGGCAAGAGACCCAGTACTTC.

The chain uses TRBV9 and TRBJ2-7; D may be TRBD2 (6 bases). Trimming took off 5 bases at V and 1 base at J, with 19 bases between the two ends. The V gene's germline CDR1 is SGDLS and CDR2 YYNGEE. This CDR3 contains 16 residues. The CDR3 DNA sequence: TGTGCCAGCAGGCTTACTAGCCAAGAGGGATCCTACGAGCAGTACTTC. It encodes CASRLTSQEGSYEQYF.

This sequence joins TRBV5-5 and TRBJ2-7; TRBD2 agrees at 11 bases. Germline values: CDR1 SGHKS, CDR2 YYEKEE (reference sequence). The ends lost 2 bases at V and 4 bases at J; junction bases unmatched: 5. The CDR3 runs to 15 residues. As DNA, the CDR3 is TGTGCCAGCAGCTTAGGGGGACTAGCGGCATACGAGCAGTACTTC. Translating gives CASSLGGLAAYEQYF.

J is TRBJ2-7 and V is TRBV4-1, with TRBD1 as a possible D gene (6 bases). The CDR3 covers 15 residues. Trimming stripped 1 base from V and 1 base from J, with 11 bases between. The germline V gene has CDR1 MGHRA and CDR2 YSYEKL. This CDR3 is CASSQGQVSSYEQYF. CDR3 in DNA: TGCGCCAGCAGCCAAGGACAGGTATCTTCCTACGAGCAGTACTTC.

V usage is TRBV4-3 and J usage is TRBJ1-4; 8 bases agree with TRBD1. Germline CDR1 is LGHNA and CDR2 is YSLEER. J gave up 7 bases and V 1 base, and 11 bases lay outside the gene matches. This CDR3 spans 17 amino acids. The CDR3 protein is CASSQGQSGQGSEKLFF. The CDR3 bases are TGCGCCAGCAGCCAAGGTCAGAGTGGACAGGGCTCTGAAAAACTGTTTTTT.

This clone was counted between two and nine times. This chain joins TRBV25-1 and TRBJ1-5; a weak D match, TRBD1 (6 bases). The CDR3 is 14 residues long. The germline gives CDR1 MGHDK, CDR2 SYGVNS. Trimming pared 2 bases from V and 7 bases from J, leaving 12 bases between. The CDR3 DNA reads as TGTGCCAGCAGTGAAGAGGGGGGGGCCCAGCCCCAGCATTTT. Residues: CASSEEGGAQPQHF.

J is TRBJ2-1 and V is TRBV5-6, with D maybe TRBD2 (7 bases). CDR3 size: 13 residues. Trimming left V 7 bases short and J 3 bases short, with 11 bases between. CDR1 is SGHDT and CDR2 is YYEEEE in the germline V gene. In DNA, the CDR3 is TGTGCCAGCGGGAGGGGGGGCTACAATGAGCAGTTCTTC. It translates to CASGRGGYNEQFF.

This chain connects TRBV7-2 to TRBJ2-7, with 11 bases fitting TRBD2. Per germline, CDR1 SGHTA and CDR2 FQGNSA. The CDR3 runs to 18 residues. Trimming took 1 base from V and 3 from J; bases not matched to a gene: 11. The CDR3 sequence: CASSLGRRLAGGYYEQYF. The CDR3 DNA follows: TGTGCCAGCAGCTTAGGCAGGAGGCTAGCGGGAGGATACTACGAGCAGTACTTC.

The rearrangement joins TRBV15 to TRBJ2-7, with TRBD2 matching over 7 bases. V was clipped by 5 bases and J by 0 bases; unmatched bases: 4. This CDR3 is 14 amino acids long. CDR1 and CDR2 (germline): LNHNV, YYDKDF (reference sequence). As DNA, the CDR3 is TGTGCCACCAGCCCAACTAGCGACTCCTACGAGCAGTACTTC. Its protein product is CATSPTSDSYEQYF.

The chain links TRBV28 to TRBJ2-7; 11 positions match TRBD2. The CDR3 has 16 residues. Trimming took 6 bases from V and 1 from J; bases not matched to a gene: 8. Germline V lookup: CDR1 MDHEN, CDR2 SYDVKM. The CDR3 sequence: CASSRLAGLKSYEQYF. Here the CDR3 DNA reads TGTGCCAGCAGCCGACTAGCGGGACTAAAGTCCTACGAGCAGTACTTC.

The chain carries TRBV30 and TRBJ2-3, with TRBD2 matching 9 bases. Losses at the gene ends were 3 bases for V and 4 bases for J; bases not matched to a gene: 5. The CDR3 is 14 amino acids. From germline, CDR1 is GTSNPN and CDR2 SVGIG (reference sequence). CDR3 sequence: CAWRMAGGPDTQYF. DNA of the CDR3: TGTGCCTGGAGGATGGCGGGAGGGCCAGATACGCAGTATTTT.

V gene TRBV28 combines with J gene TRBJ1-6; 7 positions match TRBD1. V lost 5 bases to trimming and J lost 6 bases; unmatched junction nucleotides: 1. Germline V gene data show CDR1 as MDHEN and CDR2 as SYDVKM. The CDR3 covers 13 residues. CDR3 residues: CASSQGVNSPLHF. The CDR3 DNA is TGTGCCAGCAGTCAGGGGGTTAATTCACCCCTCCACTTT.

The V gene is TRBV7-6, the J gene TRBJ1-4, with 11 bases lining up with TRBD1. From germline, CDR1 is SGHVS and CDR2 FNYEAQ. The V gene end was trimmed by 4 bases and the J gene end by 7 bases; junction bases not matched to a gene: 5. This CDR3 contains 15 residues. The CDR3 region has the DNA TGTGCCAGCAGCTCGGACAGGGGGCGGAGTGAAAAACTGTTTTTT. Protein: CASSSDRGRSEKLFF.